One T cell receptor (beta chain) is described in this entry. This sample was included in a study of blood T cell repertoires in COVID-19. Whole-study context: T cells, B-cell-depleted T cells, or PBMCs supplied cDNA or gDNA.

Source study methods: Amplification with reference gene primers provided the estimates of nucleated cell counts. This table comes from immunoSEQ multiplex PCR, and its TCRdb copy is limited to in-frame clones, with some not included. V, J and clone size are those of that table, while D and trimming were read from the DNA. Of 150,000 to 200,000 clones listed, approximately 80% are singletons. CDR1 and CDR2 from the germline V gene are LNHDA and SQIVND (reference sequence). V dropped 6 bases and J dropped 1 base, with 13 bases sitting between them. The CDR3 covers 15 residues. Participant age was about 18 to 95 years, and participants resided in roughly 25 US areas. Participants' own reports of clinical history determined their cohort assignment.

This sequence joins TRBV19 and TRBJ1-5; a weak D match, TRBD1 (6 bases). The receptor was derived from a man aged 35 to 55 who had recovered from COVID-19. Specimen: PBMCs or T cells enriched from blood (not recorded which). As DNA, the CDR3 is TGTGCCAGTAGGGCAGGACAGTCGAGCAATCAGCCCCAGCATTTT. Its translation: CASRAGQSSNQPQHF.